This passage covers 21 T cell receptor beta chains from one sample sequenced in a study of patients and donors after allogeneic stem cell transplantation. In TCRdb, the RT-PCR reads were re-called with MiXCR into one record per CDR3 protein. The sample includes a few hundred thousand distinct CDR3 sequences, 13% to 15% of them seen just once. Sequenced sample: blood, either unsorted or a sorted T cell fraction (not recorded which). The receptors shown here come from a human donor who was either an allogeneic HSCT recipient or a stem cell or donor lymphocyte infusion donor (not recorded which). It is not recorded whose cells these are; they may come from a transplant donor.

This clonotype was recorded a few times. V gene TRBV14 combines with J gene TRBJ2-1, with D perhaps TRBD2 (5 bases). Trimming stripped 7 bases from V and 6 bases from J, with 10 bases between. The CDR3 length is 12 residues. CDR1 and CDR2 (germline): SGHDN, FVKESK. The CDR3 DNA is TGTGCCAGCACCGGGATTACCAATGAGCAGTTCTTC. Encoded protein: CASTGITNEQFF.

This clonotype was seen a few times. The chain has TRBV19 and TRBJ2-1; D perhaps matches TRBD2 (6 bases). Trimming removed 3 bases at V and 3 bases at J, with 12 bases between. This CDR3 region has 15 residues. In germline, CDR1 is LNHDA, CDR2 SQIVND (reference sequence). The CDR3 sequence is CASSIQPGLYNEQFF. The CDR3, as DNA: TGTGCCAGTAGTATCCAACCGGGACTCTACAATGAGCAGTTCTTC.

The chain employs TRBV20-1 and TRBJ2-7; 11 positions agree with TRBD1. J gave up 5 bases and V 6 bases, and 3 bases lay outside the gene matches. Germline CDR1 is DFQATT and CDR2 is SNEGSKA (reference sequence). This CDR3 spans 12 amino acids. CDR3 nucleotides: TGCAGTGCAAGGACAGGGGGCGACGAGCAGTACTTC. This translates into CSARTGGDEQYF.

This rearrangement joins TRBV19 to TRBJ1-1; 7 nucleotides line up with TRBD1. Germline CDR1 reads LNHDA; CDR2 reads SQIVND (reference sequence). The V and J ends lost 9 bases and 5 bases, in that order; junction bases with no gene match: 12. The CDR3 loop spans 14 amino acids. The CDR3 DNA follows: TGTGCCAGCAGAAACACAGGGGTATATACTGAAGCTTTCTTT. Translating it yields CASRNTGVYTEAFF.

In this sample, this clonotype turned up many times. The chain employs TRBV9 and TRBJ1-2; no firm D call. The CDR3 contains 12 residues. Trimming shortened V by 4 bases and J by 8 bases, and 12 bases separated the two germline ends. Germline V lookup: CDR1 SGDLS, CDR2 YYNGEE. The CDR3 nucleotides read TGTGCCAGCAGCTTAGGACCCGTGGGCTACACCTTC. Translated: CASSLGPVGYTF.

A few counts support this clonotype. The chain is built from TRBV27 and TRBJ2-3; 13 bases agree with TRBD2. Per the germline V gene, CDR1 is MNHEY and CDR2 is SMNVEV (reference sequence). This CDR3 region has 18 residues. Trimming at V came to 5 bases and at J to 1 base, leaving 9 bases not matched to a gene. As DNA, the CDR3 is TGTGCCAGCAGTGAAACTAGCGGGGGGGCCTTCGGCACAGATACGCAGTATTTT. Translated, it gives CASSETSGGAFGTDTQYF.

The chain combines TRBV5-4 with TRBJ2-4; 8 bases agree with TRBD2. CDR3 size: 15 residues. CDR1 is SGHNT and CDR2 is YYREEE in the germline V gene (reference sequence). V lost 0 bases, J lost 7 bases, and 6 bases stayed unmatched. CDR3 sequence: CASSLDPGGENIQYF. The CDR3 DNA reads TGTGCCAGCAGCTTGGACCCGGGGGGGGAGAACATTCAGTACTTC.

This clonotype was picked up a small number of times. The genes are TRBV20-1 and TRBJ2-2; D is unclear. The CDR3 has 14 residues. V was clipped by 6 bases and J by 3 bases, with 14 bases between them. Germline V gene data show CDR1 as DFQATT and CDR2 as SNEGSKA (reference sequence). CDR3 in amino acids: CSAPVPFDTGELFF. The CDR3 nucleotides read TGCAGTGCCCCTGTCCCTTTCGACACCGGGGAGCTGTTTTTT.

The gene calls are TRBV21-1 and TRBJ1-2; the table names TRBD1, a call not compared with the DNA. TRBV21-1 has pseudogene status. The CDR3 loop spans 14 amino acids. CDR3 amino acids: CASSKAPVYYGYTF. In nucleotides, the CDR3 is TGTGCCAGCAGCAAGGCCCCAGTATACTATGGCTACACCTTC.

This clonotype was seen more than once but under ten times. This chain links TRBV6-2 or TRBV6-3 with TRBJ2-1; 9 bases are a match to TRBD2. With V trimmed by 7 bases and J by 2 bases, 9 bases remained unmatched. From germline, CDR1 is MNHEY and CDR2 SVGEGT. The CDR3 runs to 16 residues. The chain's CDR3 is CASTRERGAPYNEQFF. The DNA for the CDR3 is TGTGCCAGCACCAGGGAGCGGGGGGCCCCCTACAATGAGCAGTTCTTC.

In its sample, this clonotype was seen many times. The chain links TRBV5-6 to TRBJ2-2; 7 bases match TRBD2. J was trimmed by 1 base and V by 0 bases; bases with no gene match: 12. Germline assignment: CDR1 SGHDT and CDR2 YYEEEE. The CDR3 is 19 amino acids. The CDR3 is CASSLDWGAGRGNTGELFF. CDR3 DNA: TGTGCCAGCAGCTTGGATTGGGGAGCGGGACGCGGGAACACCGGGGAGCTGTTTTTT.

This clonotype was counted between two and nine times. V and J are TRBV9 and TRBJ2-1; 9 nucleotides align to TRBD2. Trimming removed 2 bases from V and 5 bases from J; junction bases left unmatched: 14. The CDR3 is 18 residues long. CDR1 is SGDLS, CDR2 YYNGEE, per germline. CDR3 sequence (DNA): TGTGCCAGCAGCGTCCTCCCCTGGGGGGGCGGGGGGGACAATGAGCAGTTCTTC. Protein: CASSVLPWGGGGDNEQFF.

In this sample, this clonotype turned up a few times. The rearrangement joins TRBV4-2 to TRBJ2-7; the D gene is possibly TRBD1 (5 bases). Germline assignment: CDR1 LGHNA and CDR2 YNFKEQ. V dropped 1 base and J dropped 2 bases, with 21 bases sitting between them. The CDR3 has 18 residues. This CDR3 is CASSQASPGSPETYEQYF. CDR3 nucleotides: TGTGCCAGCAGCCAAGCGAGTCCAGGGTCCCCGGAGACCTACGAGCAGTACTTC.

This chain connects TRBV7-2 to TRBJ2-1; possible D gene TRBD2, 6 bases. Germline V gives CDR1 SGHTA, CDR2 FQGNSA. This CDR3 is built from 17 residues. Trimming stripped 5 bases from V and 0 bases from J, with 17 bases between. The CDR3 DNA follows: TGTGCCAGCAGCGCAGGGACCCGGGGGAGCTCCTACAATGAGCAGTTCTTC. It is translated as CASSAGTRGSSYNEQFF.

This clonotype was picked up many times. V gene TRBV12-3 or TRBV12-4 combines with J gene TRBJ1-2; D uncertain. The CDR3 covers 12 residues. Trimming took 5 bases from V and 7 from J, leaving 11 bases between them. The CDR3 here is CASSPRRTGYTF. The CDR3 coding sequence is TGTGCCAGCAGTCCGCGTAGGACTGGCTACACCTTC.

This clonotype appeared a few times. The chain couples TRBV5-1 to TRBJ2-2, with D uncertain. This CDR3 spans 14 amino acids. Looked up from germline, CDR1 is SGHRS and CDR2 is YFSETQ. V lost 2 bases and J lost 1, with 6 bases in between. The CDR3 loop reads CASSFWGNTGELFF. CDR3 sequence (DNA): TGCGCCAGCAGCTTCTGGGGGAACACCGGGGAGCTGTTTTTT.

This clonotype has a count of ten or more. The chain uses TRBV5-1 and TRBJ2-2, with D uncertain. Trimming took 0 bases from V and 4 from J, leaving 16 bases between them. Germline CDR1 reads SGHRS; CDR2 reads YFSETQ. This CDR3 comprises 17 residues. CDR3 DNA: TGCGCCAGCAGCTTGGGGACCGGGCGTTCGAGCACCGGGGAGCTGTTTTTT. It codes for CASSLGTGRSSTGELFF.

The gene calls are TRBV11-2 and TRBJ2-6; maybe TRBD2 (6 bases). The CDR3 runs 18 residues. The germline V gene has CDR1 SGHAT and CDR2 FQNNGV. V was cut by 1 base and J by 5 bases, with 18 bases left in between. Written as DNA, the CDR3 is TGTGCCAGCAGCTTAGGAGGGACTCTAAGTGGGCGGGCCAACGTCCTGACTTTC. Protein: CASSLGGTLSGRANVLTF.

This clonotype was seen a few times. The J gene is TRBJ2-3, the V gene TRBV5-6; tentatively, D is TRBD2 (6 bases). This CDR3 contains 15 residues. Germline V gives CDR1 SGHDT, CDR2 YYEEEE. Trimming removed 0 bases at V and 6 bases at J, with 14 bases between. CDR3 bases: TGTGCCAGCAGCTTGGGGTTACTGACTAGGGATACGCAGTATTTT. It translates to CASSLGLLTRDTQYF.

The V gene is TRBV5-5, the J gene TRBJ2-3; 8 nucleotides match TRBD2. After removal of 1 base from V and 3 bases from J, the junction contained 4 bases not matched to a gene. The CDR3 is made up of 15 amino acids. CDR1 SGHKS and CDR2 YYEKEE come from the germline V gene (reference sequence). In DNA, the CDR3 is TGTGCCAGCAGCTTGTCGGGGGGGCGTACAGATACGCAGTATTTT. This encodes CASSLSGGRTDTQYF.

The table lists this clonotype with a few counts. The rearrangement uses TRBV30 and TRBJ1-1; no firm D call. Germline V gene data show CDR1 as GTSNPN and CDR2 as SVGIG (reference sequence). CDR3 size: 16 residues. V was clipped by 2 bases and J by 2 bases, with 18 bases between them. DNA for the CDR3: TGTGCCTGGAGTCGTGAAGTCCGGGGAGTTAACACTGAAGCTTTCTTT. This encodes CAWSREVRGVNTEAFF.